This record looks at one T cell receptor (beta chain) sequence and its context. Assay: immunoSEQ multiplex PCR; the TCRdb copy retains only in-frame clones and omits some. Here the sample spans about 280,000 clones, roughly 85% being singletons. These data originate in a study of blood T cell repertoires in COVID-19. Study summary: The United States, Italy and Spain provided the acute and convalescent COVID-19 samples.

This TCR was recovered from a man aged 50 to 59 with active or convalescent COVID-19. The sequencing input was peripheral blood.

The CDR3 DNA follows: TGTGCCAGCAGTCTCCTACAGGGATCGAAAAATGAGCAGTTCTTC. It encodes CASSLLQGSKNEQFF. The gene calls are TRBV6-5 and TRBJ2-1; a possible D gene is TRBD1 (6 bases). The CDR3 is made up of 15 amino acids. Looked up from germline, CDR1 is MNHEY and CDR2 is SVGAGI. Between the trimmed V and J ends, which lost 5 bases and 7 bases, there was a span of 18 bases.